The present T cell receptor (beta chain) was sequenced within a study of T-cell memory formation after mild COVID-19 (dated by TCRdb to the early 2020s). With regard to the full study: Most TCR sequence clusters were specific to one of the two donors. Longitudinal TCRalpha and TCRbeta repertoire sequencing tracked T-cell clones expanding and contracting after mild COVID-19 in two donors. The cohort comprised two young, previously healthy adult volunteers, one female and one male. General findings and caveats noted by the study authors: Clones that contracted from day 15 to 85 showed balanced CD4/CD8 phenotypes, whereas a second wave of clones that expanded from day 15 to 37 leaned towards CD4+. SARS-CoV-2 specificity of the second-wave clones peaking on day 37 was not confirmed. Only two mild cases were covered by the study, and larger cohorts that include severe cases with pre-infection samples were considered necessary. Some responding clones were found in pre-infection memory, which suggests that pre-existing cross-reactive memory T cells took part in the SARS-CoV-2 response. Contracting CD4+ clones appeared mostly in the CM and EM memory subsets, whereas CD8+ clones were enriched in EMRA.

PBMCs were isolated by Ficoll-Paque density gradient centrifugation. With regard to this clonotype: The antigen it recognizes is unknown. A junction boundary mismatches the germline segment, possibly from a read error.

TCRdb records Illumina NovaSeq 6000 as the sequencer. Using 5'RACE with constant-segment primers, TCRalpha and TCRbeta cDNA libraries were constructed, with sample barcodes and unique molecular identifiers added in the process. RNA was extracted from every sample with Trizol reagent. Libraries were amplified in two PCR steps, with a second sample barcode and Illumina TruSeq adapters added in the second step. The libraries were sequenced on an Illumina NovaSeq using 2 x 150 bp paired-end reads. The study's own analysis went as follows. With migec v1.2.7, reads were demultiplexed and then collapsed into UMI-guided consensus sequences. Using mixcr v2.1.11, UMI consensuses were aligned to TRA and TRB V and J templates and then assembled into clonotypes. Expanded or contracted clonotypes were those called significant by both edgeR and NoisET, with noise models trained on biological replicates. For edgeR calls, the cutoffs were a false discovery rate-adjusted p below 0.01 and a log2 fold-change threshold of 1. As an exploratory analysis of dynamics, max-normalized trajectories of the 1000 most abundant clonotypes were examined with PCA combined with hierarchical clustering. Separately sequenced CD4+ and CD8+ repertoires were used to assign the CD4 or CD8 phenotype of responding clones. The public reads were reanalyzed by TCRdb: fastp trimming at Q25, MiXCR alignment, in-frame beta chains only. Each entry is one CDR3 protein sequence, shown with its most common DNA and genes. The V and J calls were not made by the authors but by TCRdb's processing. Here the sample has 500,000 to 550,000 distinct CDR3 sequences; roughly 22% occur a single time. Under 15% of the sample is in the top ten clones.

The CDR3 numbers 14 residues from cysteine through phenylalanine. Solely the CDR3 DNA is kept, with 42 bases framed from the first base. This TCR was sampled from an adult woman who had mild COVID-19 (a few samples of this study predate the infection). The sample titles of this study are shuffled in the database, so cell type and time point are left out; the donor was told from shared clones. The rearrangement joined TRBV12-3 or TRBV12-4 to TRBJ2-1; 11 bases in the junction line up with TRBD2. Sequencing was performed on PBMCs or a T cell subset sorted from them (not recorded which). The nucleotide sequence is TGTGCCAGCAGTATAGCGGGAGGGGGATATGAGCAGTTCTTC. The resulting protein is CASSIAGGGYEQFF.